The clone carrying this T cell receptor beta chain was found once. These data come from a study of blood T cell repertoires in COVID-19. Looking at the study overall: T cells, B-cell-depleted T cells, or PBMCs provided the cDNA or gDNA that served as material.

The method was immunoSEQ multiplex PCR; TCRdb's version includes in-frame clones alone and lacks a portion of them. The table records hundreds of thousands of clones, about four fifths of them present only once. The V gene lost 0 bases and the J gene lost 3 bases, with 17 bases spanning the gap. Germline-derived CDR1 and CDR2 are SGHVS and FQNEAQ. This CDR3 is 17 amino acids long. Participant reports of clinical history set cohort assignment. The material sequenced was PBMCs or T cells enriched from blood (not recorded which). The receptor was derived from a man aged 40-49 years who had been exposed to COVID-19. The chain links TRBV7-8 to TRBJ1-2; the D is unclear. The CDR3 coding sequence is TGTGCCAGCAGCTTAGCGCCCCCCGGAGGGTCCCACTATGGCTACACCTTC. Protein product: CASSLAPPGGSHYGYTF.